Listed below are T cell receptor beta chains from one sample, sequenced in a study of T cells in Graves' hyperthyroidism and ophthalmopathy. In TCRdb, the multiplex PCR reads were re-called with MiXCR into one record per CDR3 protein. The profile shows about 320,000 distinct CDR3 sequences, roughly 17% of them singletons. Sequences were obtained from blood. The receptors come from a man aged 25-45 years with Graves' hyperthyroidism. The CDR3 runs from the conserved cysteine through the conserved F or W. The D gene is left open where the match is weak. The size of a clone is reported for some rows only, either as once, few or many, or as a class for expanded clones.

abundance: few; j_gene: TRBJ1-5; v_gene: TRBV28; d_gene: TRBD1; CDR3aa: CASSAPGTGPYSNQPQHF; CDR3nt: TGTGCCAGCAGTGCACCCGGGACAGGCCCCTATAGCAATCAGCCCCAGCATTTT
abundance: .; j_gene: TRBJ1-5; v_gene: TRBV20-1; d_gene: .; CDR3aa: CSAKADGDKPQHF; CDR3nt: TGCAGTGCTAAGGCGGACGGGGATAAGCCCCAGCATTTT
abundance: .; j_gene: TRBJ1-6; v_gene: TRBV6-1; d_gene: TRBD1; CDR3aa: CATTGQVDSPLHF; CDR3nt: TGTGCCACTACAGGACAGGTGGATTCACCCCTCCACTTT
abundance: many; j_gene: TRBJ2-5; v_gene: TRBV3-1; d_gene: TRBD2; CDR3aa: CASSQDLGRAIETQYF; CDR3nt: TGTGCCAGCAGCCAAGACCTCGGGAGGGCGATAGAGACCCAGTACTTC
abundance: .; j_gene: TRBJ2-3; v_gene: TRBV7-9; d_gene: .; CDR3aa: CASSQLAPGGPDTQYF; CDR3nt: TGTGCCAGCAGCCAACTAGCCCCGGGCGGTCCAGATACGCAGTATTTT
abundance: few; j_gene: TRBJ2-1; v_gene: TRBV24-1; d_gene: TRBD2; CDR3aa: CATSDPKRGIEQFF; CDR3nt: TGTGCCACCAGTGATCCTAAGCGGGGGATTGAGCAGTTCTTC
abundance: many; j_gene: TRBJ1-1; v_gene: TRBV11-1; d_gene: .; CDR3aa: CASSLEENTEAFF; CDR3nt: TGTGCCAGCAGCTTAGAAGAGAACACTGAAGCTTTCTTT
abundance: many; j_gene: TRBJ2-7; v_gene: TRBV7-2; d_gene: .; CDR3aa: CASSLDGFLGEQYF; CDR3nt: TGTGCCAGCAGCTTAGACGGGTTCCTCGGGGAGCAGTACTTC
abundance: few; j_gene: TRBJ2-1; v_gene: TRBV29-1; d_gene: TRBD1; CDR3aa: CSATGGSYNEQFF; CDR3nt: TGCAGCGCCACAGGGGGATCGTACAATGAGCAGTTCTTC
abundance: many; j_gene: TRBJ2-1; v_gene: TRBV20-1; d_gene: TRBD2; CDR3aa: CSARGGVVAGGVEQFF; CDR3nt: TGCAGTGCTAGAGGCGGGGTAGTAGCGGGAGGGGTTGAGCAGTTCTTC
abundance: many; j_gene: TRBJ2-3; v_gene: TRBV12-3/TRBV12-4; d_gene: TRBD2; CDR3aa: CASSFGGSGADTQYF; CDR3nt: TGTGCCAGCAGTTTCGGGGGGAGCGGGGCAGATACGCAGTATTTT
abundance: .; j_gene: TRBJ1-5; v_gene: TRBV6-1; d_gene: .; CDR3aa: CASSEHQPQHF; CDR3nt: TGTGCCAGCAGTGAACACCAGCCCCAGCATTTT
abundance: .; j_gene: TRBJ2-5; v_gene: TRBV5-1; d_gene: TRBD2; CDR3aa: CASSSTSGSYQETQYF; CDR3nt: TGCGCCAGCAGCTCGACTAGCGGGTCGTACCAAGAGACCCAGTACTTC
abundance: many; j_gene: TRBJ1-1; v_gene: TRBV7-9; d_gene: .; CDR3aa: CASIEDSFQSTEAFF; CDR3nt: TGTGCCAGCATTGAGGATAGCTTTCAGAGCACTGAAGCTTTCTTT
abundance: many; j_gene: TRBJ2-5; v_gene: TRBV27; d_gene: .; CDR3aa: CASSLGHEETQYF; CDR3nt: TGTGCCAGCAGTTTGGGACATGAAGAGACACAGTACTTC
abundance: .; j_gene: TRBJ1-3; v_gene: TRBV4-1; d_gene: .; CDR3aa: CASSQDMTHSGNTIYF; CDR3nt: TGCGCCAGCAGCCAAGACATGACTCACTCTGGAAACACCATATATTTT
abundance: .; j_gene: TRBJ2-3; v_gene: TRBV6-1; d_gene: TRBD2; CDR3aa: CASRLLSAGDTDTQYF; CDR3nt: TGTGCCAGCAGGTTACTGTCAGCGGGGGACACAGATACGCAGTATTTT
abundance: many; j_gene: TRBJ2-1; v_gene: TRBV2; d_gene: .; CDR3aa: CASKRLANNNEQFF; CDR3nt: TGTGCCAGCAAGAGGCTAGCTAATAACAATGAGCAGTTCTTC
abundance: many; j_gene: TRBJ2-5; v_gene: TRBV7-8; d_gene: .; CDR3aa: CASSSGSLGETQYF; CDR3nt: TGTGCCAGCAGCTCCGGGTCCTTGGGAGAGACCCAGTACTTC
abundance: many; j_gene: TRBJ2-1; v_gene: TRBV20-1; d_gene: TRBD2; CDR3aa: CSATLIAGPYNEQFF; CDR3nt: TGCAGTGCTACCCTTATAGCGGGACCCTACAATGAGCAGTTCTTC
abundance: .; j_gene: TRBJ2-4; v_gene: TRBV12-5; d_gene: .; CDR3aa: CASGPNLSRGGFYF; CDR3nt: TGTGCTAGTGGCCCTAACCTGTCCCGAGGGGGTTTCTACTTC
abundance: .; j_gene: TRBJ2-5; v_gene: TRBV5-1; d_gene: TRBD2; CDR3aa: CASILAGGAQETQYF; CDR3nt: TGCGCCAGCATCCTAGCGGGGGGAGCCCAAGAGACCCAGTACTTC
abundance: many; j_gene: TRBJ2-1; v_gene: TRBV20-1; d_gene: TRBD2; CDR3aa: CSARVLAGANEQFF; CDR3nt: TGCAGTGCTAGAGTCCTAGCGGGAGCCAATGAGCAGTTCTTC
abundance: .; j_gene: TRBJ1-3; v_gene: TRBV6-1; d_gene: TRBD1; CDR3aa: CASRPDRGRDTIYF; CDR3nt: TGTGCCAGCAGACCGGACAGGGGTAGGGACACCATATATTTT
abundance: many; j_gene: TRBJ2-1; v_gene: TRBV7-2; d_gene: .; CDR3aa: CASSSKDSSYNEQFF; CDR3nt: TGTGCCAGCAGCTCGAAGGACAGCTCCTACAATGAGCAGTTCTTC
abundance: .; j_gene: TRBJ2-7; v_gene: TRBV20-1; d_gene: TRBD2; CDR3aa: CSARGLDEQYF; CDR3nt: TGCAGTGCTAGGGGACTAGACGAGCAGTACTTC
abundance: many; j_gene: TRBJ2-1; v_gene: TRBV5-1; d_gene: .; CDR3aa: CASSTPATEQFF; CDR3nt: TGCGCCAGCAGCACTCCCGCGACTGAGCAGTTCTTC
abundance: many; j_gene: TRBJ1-5; v_gene: TRBV7-2; d_gene: .; CDR3aa: CASSLEVLNQPQHF; CDR3nt: TGTGCCAGCAGCTTAGAGGTGCTGAATCAGCCCCAGCATTTT
abundance: .; j_gene: TRBJ2-1; v_gene: TRBV7-3; d_gene: TRBD1; CDR3aa: CASSPAPGQGHYNEQFF; CDR3nt: TGTGCCAGCAGTCCAGCACCGGGACAGGGTCACTACAATGAGCAGTTCTTC
abundance: many; j_gene: TRBJ1-1; v_gene: TRBV3-1; d_gene: .; CDR3aa: CASSQASGGFTRAFF; CDR3nt: TGTGCCAGCAGCCAAGCTTCCGGGGGGTTCACCAGGGCTTTCTTT
abundance: many; j_gene: TRBJ2-1; v_gene: TRBV28; d_gene: .; CDR3aa: CASSAENIFDNEQFF; CDR3nt: TGTGCCAGCAGTGCCGAGAATATATTTGACAATGAGCAGTTCTTC
abundance: many; j_gene: TRBJ2-3; v_gene: TRBV27; d_gene: TRBD1; CDR3aa: CASANRGAQYF; CDR3nt: TGTGCCAGCGCTAACAGGGGAGCGCAGTATTTT
abundance: many; j_gene: TRBJ2-7; v_gene: TRBV28; d_gene: TRBD2; CDR3aa: CASSFEGLAVRDEQYF; CDR3nt: TGTGCCAGCAGTTTCGAAGGACTAGCGGTACGGGACGAGCAGTACTTC
abundance: few; j_gene: TRBJ2-1; v_gene: TRBV14; d_gene: TRBD2; CDR3aa: CASSQEREYYNEQFF; CDR3nt: TGTGCCAGCAGCCAAGAGCGGGAGTACTACAATGAGCAGTTCTTC
abundance: few; j_gene: TRBJ2-3; v_gene: TRBV5-1; d_gene: TRBD1; CDR3aa: CASSWDSPDTQYF; CDR3nt: TGCGCCAGCAGCTGGGACAGTCCAGATACGCAGTATTTT
abundance: many; j_gene: TRBJ2-3; v_gene: TRBV28; d_gene: TRBD1; CDR3aa: CASSPRTGAGWGTQYF; CDR3nt: TGTGCCAGCAGTCCTAGGACAGGGGCGGGTTGGGGTACGCAGTATTTT
abundance: .; j_gene: TRBJ1-2; v_gene: TRBV24-1; d_gene: .; CDR3aa: CATSGEGFLSYTF; CDR3nt: TGTGCCACCAGTGGTGAAGGATTTTTGAGCTACACCTTC
abundance: many; j_gene: TRBJ2-2; v_gene: TRBV5-1; d_gene: TRBD1; CDR3aa: CASSWDRGAGELFF; CDR3nt: TGTGCCAGCAGCTGGGACAGGGGGGCGGGGGAGCTGTTTTTT
abundance: few; j_gene: TRBJ1-1; v_gene: TRBV6-1; d_gene: .; CDR3aa: CASTPEARAFF; CDR3nt: TGTGCCAGCACCCCCGAAGCGCGGGCTTTCTTT
abundance: .; j_gene: TRBJ2-7; v_gene: TRBV27; d_gene: .; CDR3aa: CASSLYGSSYEQYF; CDR3nt: TGTGCCAGCAGTTTATACGGGAGCTCCTACGAGCAGTACTTC
abundance: many; j_gene: TRBJ2-7; v_gene: TRBV30; d_gene: .; CDR3aa: CAWSATGYEQYF; CDR3nt: TGTGCCTGGAGTGCTACAGGCTACGAGCAGTACTTC
abundance: few; j_gene: TRBJ1-1; v_gene: TRBV3-1; d_gene: .; CDR3aa: CASSQDRWTEAFF; CDR3nt: TGTGCCAGCAGCCAAGATAGGTGGACTGAAGCTTTCTTT
abundance: many; j_gene: TRBJ1-1; v_gene: TRBV14; d_gene: .; CDR3aa: CASSPVGGYTEAFF; CDR3nt: TGTGCCAGCAGCCCGGTAGGGGGGTACACTGAAGCTTTCTTT
abundance: many; j_gene: TRBJ1-5; v_gene: TRBV20-1; d_gene: .; CDR3aa: CSARETGSNQPQHF; CDR3nt: TGCAGTGCTAGAGAAACAGGGAGCAATCAGCCCCAGCATTTT
abundance: .; j_gene: TRBJ2-7; v_gene: TRBV20-1; d_gene: TRBD2; CDR3aa: CSASRGSLSYEQYF; CDR3nt: TGCAGTGCTAGTCGCGGGAGTCTTTCCTACGAGCAGTACTTC
abundance: few; j_gene: TRBJ1-5; v_gene: TRBV6-1; d_gene: .; CDR3aa: CASSPQSYSNQPQHF; CDR3nt: TGTGCCAGCAGCCCACAAAGCTATAGCAATCAGCCCCAGCATTTT
abundance: few; j_gene: TRBJ2-1; v_gene: TRBV5-4; d_gene: TRBD2; CDR3aa: CASSGGLAGMDGQFF; CDR3nt: TGTGCCAGCAGCGGGGGACTAGCGGGAATGGATGGGCAGTTCTTC
abundance: few; j_gene: TRBJ2-1; v_gene: TRBV6-1; d_gene: TRBD2; CDR3aa: CASSEALRGAGGRPEQFF; CDR3nt: TGTGCCAGCAGTGAAGCGCTTCGGGGAGCGGGAGGGAGACCGGAGCAGTTCTTC
abundance: many; j_gene: TRBJ2-1; v_gene: TRBV18; d_gene: .; CDR3aa: CASSPAGTTNEQFF; CDR3nt: TGTGCCAGCTCACCAGCCGGGACAACCAATGAGCAGTTCTTC
abundance: many; j_gene: TRBJ2-7; v_gene: TRBV5-1; d_gene: .; CDR3aa: CASSTGPGYEQYF; CDR3nt: TGCGCCAGCAGCACCGGACCGGGCTACGAGCAGTACTTC
abundance: .; j_gene: TRBJ2-5; v_gene: TRBV5-1; d_gene: TRBD2; CDR3aa: CASSLSERGQETQYF; CDR3nt: TGCGCCAGCAGCTTGAGCGAGCGGGGTCAAGAGACCCAGTACTTC
abundance: few; j_gene: TRBJ2-2; v_gene: TRBV20-1; d_gene: TRBD2; CDR3aa: CSASRLAGITGELFF; CDR3nt: TGCAGTGCTAGTAGACTAGCGGGAATTACCGGGGAGCTGTTTTTT
abundance: few; j_gene: TRBJ2-5; v_gene: TRBV20-1; d_gene: .; CDR3aa: CSARMGAQETQYF; CDR3nt: TGCAGTGCTAGAATGGGGGCCCAAGAGACCCAGTACTTC
abundance: many; j_gene: TRBJ1-2; v_gene: TRBV16; d_gene: .; CDR3aa: CASSQWSTEDRGYTF; CDR3nt: TGTGCCAGCAGCCAATGGAGTACGGAGGATCGGGGCTACACCTTC
abundance: many; j_gene: TRBJ2-5; v_gene: TRBV28; d_gene: .; CDR3aa: CATTGVGETQYF; CDR3nt: TGTGCCACTACGGGAGTCGGGGAGACCCAGTACTTC
abundance: many; j_gene: TRBJ1-1; v_gene: TRBV12-3/TRBV12-4; d_gene: .; CDR3aa: CASRTDSTQAFF; CDR3nt: TGTGCCAGCCGGACAGATTCTACCCAAGCTTTCTTT
abundance: many; j_gene: TRBJ1-1; v_gene: TRBV12-3/TRBV12-4; d_gene: .; CDR3aa: CASKIIPQGTEAFF; CDR3nt: TGTGCCAGCAAAATCATCCCTCAAGGGACTGAAGCTTTCTTT
abundance: .; j_gene: TRBJ2-7; v_gene: TRBV6-1; d_gene: .; CDR3aa: CASSPFPFGGSFYEQYF; CDR3nt: TGTGCCAGCAGCCCTTTCCCTTTTGGTGGGAGTTTTTACGAGCAGTACTTC
abundance: many; j_gene: TRBJ2-7; v_gene: TRBV12-3/TRBV12-4; d_gene: .; CDR3aa: CASSLLSGYEQYF; CDR3nt: TGTGCCAGCAGCCTGCTCAGCGGCTACGAGCAGTACTTC
abundance: many; j_gene: TRBJ2-2; v_gene: TRBV20-1; d_gene: .; CDR3aa: CSAPDSSRNTGELFF; CDR3nt: TGCAGTGCCCCCGACTCTAGCCGGAACACCGGGGAGCTGTTTTTT